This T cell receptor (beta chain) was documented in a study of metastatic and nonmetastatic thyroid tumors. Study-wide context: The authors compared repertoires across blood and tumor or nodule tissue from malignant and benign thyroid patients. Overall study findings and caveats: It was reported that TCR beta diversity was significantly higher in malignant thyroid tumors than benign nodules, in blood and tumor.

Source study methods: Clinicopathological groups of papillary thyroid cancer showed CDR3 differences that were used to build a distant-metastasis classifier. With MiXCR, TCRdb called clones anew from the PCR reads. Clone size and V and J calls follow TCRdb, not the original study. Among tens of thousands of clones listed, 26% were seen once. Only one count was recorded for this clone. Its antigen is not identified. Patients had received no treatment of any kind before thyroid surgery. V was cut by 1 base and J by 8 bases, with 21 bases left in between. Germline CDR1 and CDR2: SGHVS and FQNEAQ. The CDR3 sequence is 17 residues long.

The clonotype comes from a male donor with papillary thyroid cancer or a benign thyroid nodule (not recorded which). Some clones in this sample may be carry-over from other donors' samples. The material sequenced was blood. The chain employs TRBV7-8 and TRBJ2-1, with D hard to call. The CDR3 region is CASSLDATRISWDEQFF. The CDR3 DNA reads TGTGCCAGCAGCTTAGACGCGACTCGCATCAGCTGGGATGAGCAGTTCTTC. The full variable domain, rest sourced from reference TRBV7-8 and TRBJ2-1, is GAGVSQSPRYKVAKRGQDVALRCDPISGHVSLFWYQQALGQGPEFLTYFQNEAQLDKSGLPSDRFFAERPEGSVSTLKIQRTQQEDSAVYLCASSLDATRISWDEQFFGPGTRLTVL.